The T cell receptor beta chain described here comes from a study of T cell responses to AZD1222 COVID-19 vaccine (dated by TCRdb to the early 2020s). Looking at the study overall: AZD1222 recipients whose second dose came at about 4 weeks and those whose second dose came at about 12 weeks were combined into one group, since spike-specific TCR depth and breadth did not differ between the two schedules. Trial participants were enrolled into age subgroups of 18-55, 56-69 and 70-plus years, which contained about 150, 28 and 57 TCR-sequenced participants, respectively. A total of 230 to 250 trial participants underwent TCR sequencing, of whom 200 to 220 received two doses of AZD1222 and about 25 received two doses of the MenACWY control vaccine.

The germline V gene specifies MNHGY as CDR1 and SAAAGT as CDR2. V is pruned by 2 bases and J by 2 bases, leaving 0 bases of the junction without a gene match. The CDR3 runs 14 residues from the cysteine to the phenylalanine. Only CDR3 DNA remains: 42 bases, in frame from the first base. The sample's time point label, decoded: baseline before first vaccination. Vaccinee samples were obtained from the UK trials COV001 and COV002, which included a single-blind randomized controlled phase 2/3 trial of AZD1222 (ChAdOx1 nCoV-19) in healthy adults. Trial participant PBMC samples were collected at day 0 and day 28 after the second dose for TCRbeta chain sequencing. Worth noting for this clone: Its antigen target is currently unknown. Base qualities are not at hand, and no much larger clone is one base apart.

The CDR3 regions of human TCRbeta chains were subjected to immunosequencing. Turning to the authors' computational methods: Repertoire TCRs were checked for matches against a reference library of SARS-CoV-2-specific TCRs that had been generated using the MIRA antigen-specificity platform. Breadth was defined as the fraction of unique TCRs that were SARS-CoV-2-associated, and depth was defined as the fraction of total T cells that were SARS-CoV-2-associated. Using the MIRA data, each spike-specific TCR was mapped to the spike region that the TCR reacts to and placed in a CD4 or CD8 class. Log10-transformed breadth and depth values were compared by one-way ANOVA with Sidak's multiple comparisons tests. The source is immuneACCESS, and TCRdb retained only in-frame sequences with V and J called. Part of the clones is not carried over; for the studies checked, unresolved V genes explain less than half of this, and the remainder is unexplained. That table furnishes V, J and clone size, whereas the DNA furnished D and trimming. A total of some 120,000 clones appear in this sample, more than 85% of them only once. Over 2.5% of the sample is in the top ten clones.

Points the paper makes about the study in general: CD4 TCRs associated with the vaccine covered the entire spike protein, and the dominant responses were in regions 160-218 and 743-854. Reportedly, almost half of the unique spike-specific TCRs recognized epitopes lying outside the regions that are mutated in the B.1.351 and B.1.1.7 variants. Participants were mostly white British, with more females than males. The authors suggested clonal diversity may have been underestimated. The 56-69-year group was small, and its depth increase did not reach significance, likely because of low power. A significant rise in spike-specific TCR breadth and depth was observed after two AZD1222 doses relative to day 0 and relative to MenACWY recipients. Because no day 14 peak-response samples were available, the repertoires could be characterized only after the peak T cell response. Only a handful of AZD1222 recipients were SARS-CoV-2 seropositive at baseline, limiting conclusions about previously exposed vaccinees.

The specimen comprised peripheral blood, sampled on day 0 of AZD1222 vaccination. The TCR originated in an adult in good health. The sequence links TRBV6-8 to TRBJ1-5, with 7 bases aligning to TRBD1. In nucleotide form, the sequence is TGTGCCAGCAGTTACGGACAGGGCAATCAGCCCCAGCATTTT. It encodes CASSYGQGNQPQHF.